This T cell receptor beta chain was profiled in a study of blood T cells in healthy people across ages. Study results and limitations: Estimated diversity across one million T cells was deemed an underestimate.

As to this clonotype: Its antigen is currently unknown.

A J-beta primer mix and a sample-barcoded 5' primer were used in a second PCR of roughly 7 to 12 cycles. TCRdb passed the 5' RACE reads through MiXCR, listing each CDR3 protein once. The sample holds hundreds of thousands of distinct CDR3 sequences, about 42% seen once. The receptor's source is an elderly man in good health. The sample was blood.

The CDR3, as DNA: TGTGCCAGCAGCCAAACGATAGCGCCCGGGGAGCTGTTTTTT. The encoded protein is CASSQTIAPGELFF. The chain links TRBV3-1 to TRBJ2-2; TRBD2 might be the D (5 bases). Germline CDR1 is LGHDT and CDR2 is YNNKEL (reference sequence). The CDR3 length is 14 residues. Trimming cost V 2 bases and J 6 bases, with 10 bases left between them.